One and the same sample provided the 8 T cell receptor beta chains below, sequenced in a study of beta chain features in type 1 diabetes. Every isolated RNA sample was fully reverse transcribed, so sequencing captured expressed TCRB transcripts. TCRdb's copy holds only in-frame clones and misses some; the assay was immunoSEQ multiplex PCR. Among around 450,000 clones listed, roughly an eighth were seen once. Material for sequencing was naive CD4+ T cells from blood. The receptors stem from a woman younger than 35 in good health.

This sequence joins TRBV29-1 and TRBJ2-5, with a weak D call TRBD1 (5 bases). The CDR3 sequence is 12 residues long. Germline-derived CDR1 and CDR2 are SQVTM and ANQGSEA. V gave up 6 bases and J gave up 5 bases, with 13 bases separating them. The CDR3 reads CSVLQGAETQYF. In DNA, the CDR3 is TGCAGCGTACTTCAGGGCGCGGAGACCCAGTACTTC.

V and J are TRBV7-2 and TRBJ2-1; D remains ambiguous. The germline CDR1 and CDR2 sequences are SGHTA and FQGNSA. V was shortened by 4 bases and J by 12 bases, with 13 bases between the two germline ends. This CDR3 is 12 amino acids long. The CDR3, as DNA: TGTGCCAGCAGCTCTACCAGGAACCCGCAGTTCTTC. Translated: CASSSTRNPQFF.

This chain links TRBV28 with TRBJ2-1; perhaps TRBD1 as D (6 bases). The CDR3 runs 13 residues. Germline V lookup: CDR1 MDHEN, CDR2 SYDVKM. Trimming left V 10 bases short and J 5 bases short, with 15 bases between. CDR3 sequence reads: CAIIDRQHNEQFF. The CDR3 DNA is TGTGCCATCATCGACAGGCAGCACAATGAGCAGTTCTTC.

Ten or more counts support this clone. The chain combines TRBV30 with TRBJ2-7, with D tentatively TRBD1 or TRBD2 (6 bases each). Germline V gene sequence: CDR1 GTSNPN, CDR2 SVGIG (reference sequence). The CDR3 extends over 11 amino acids. In nucleotides, the CDR3 is TGTGTCGGGGGCCGAACCTACGAGCAGTACTTC. It codes for CVGGRTYEQYF.

V gene TRBV6-5 combines with J gene TRBJ1-2; D unresolved. V gave up 2 bases and J gave up 4 bases, with 8 bases separating them. There are 13 residues in the CDR3. Germline V CDR1 and CDR2: MNHEY, SVGAGI. CDR3 in amino acids: CASSYRGTYGYTF. CDR3 in DNA: TGTGCCAGCAGTTACCGGGGAACCTATGGCTACACCTTC.

The chain employs TRBV29-1 and TRBJ1-3; possibly TRBD1 for D (5 bases). The CDR3 length is 14 residues. The germline V gene encodes CDR1 SQVTM and CDR2 ANQGSEA. Trimming pared 4 bases from V and 0 bases from J, leaving 10 bases between. The CDR3 protein is CSVVGGSSGNTIYF. As DNA, the CDR3 is TGCAGCGTTGTGGGGGGAAGCTCTGGAAACACCATATATTTT.

The rearrangement joins TRBV4-2 to TRBJ2-5, with 9 bases identical to TRBD1. V dropped 1 base and J dropped 2; count of bases not matched to a gene: 8. Germline-derived CDR1 and CDR2 are LGHNA and YNFKEQ. CDR3 length equals 17 residues. Here the CDR3 DNA reads TGTGCCAGCAGCCAAGCAAGGGGACAGGGAGGACAAGAGACCCAGTACTTC. Translating gives CASSQARGQGGQETQYF.

J is TRBJ1-6 and V is TRBV4-3; no definite D call. There are 15 residues in the CDR3. Per the germline V gene, CDR1 is LGHNA and CDR2 is YSLEER. Trimming stripped 0 bases from V and 9 bases from J, with 12 bases between. The chain's CDR3 is CASSQDGGLASPLHF. For the CDR3, the DNA is TGCGCCAGCAGCCAAGACGGAGGGTTGGCTTCACCCCTCCACTTT.